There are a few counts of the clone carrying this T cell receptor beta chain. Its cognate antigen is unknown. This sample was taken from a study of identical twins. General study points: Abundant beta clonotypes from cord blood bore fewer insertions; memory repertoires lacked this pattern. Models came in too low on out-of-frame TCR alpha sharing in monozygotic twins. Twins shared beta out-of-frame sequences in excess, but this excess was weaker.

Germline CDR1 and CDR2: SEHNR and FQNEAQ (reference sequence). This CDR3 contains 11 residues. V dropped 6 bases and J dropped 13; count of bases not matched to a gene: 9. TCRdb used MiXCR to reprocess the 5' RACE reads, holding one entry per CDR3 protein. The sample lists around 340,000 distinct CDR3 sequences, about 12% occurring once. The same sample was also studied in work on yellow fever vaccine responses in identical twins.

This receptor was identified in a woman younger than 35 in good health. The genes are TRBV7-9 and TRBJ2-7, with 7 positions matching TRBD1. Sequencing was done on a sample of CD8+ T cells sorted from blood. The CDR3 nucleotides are TGTGCCAGCAGAAGCGAGGGGGCCGAATACTTC. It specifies CASRSEGAEYF.